These 13 T cell receptor beta chains were all obtained from the same sample, sequenced in a study of spatial heterogeneity in lung cancer. The time point is: blood at routine non-recurrence follow-up after resection. MiXCR, applied by TCRdb to the 5' RACE reads, yields one record per CDR3 protein. Among about 36,000 distinct CDR3 sequences listed, about 7.6% were seen once. This material consisted of PBMCs, taken at follow-up. These receptors were obtained from a male donor with early-stage non-small cell lung cancer.

This sequence joins TRBV12-3 or TRBV12-4 and TRBJ2-3; 8 positions match TRBD1. There are 15 residues in the CDR3. J gave up 3 bases and V 5 bases, and 7 bases lay outside the gene matches. In nucleotides, the CDR3 is TGTGCCAGCAGTGATTGGACAGGGACGACAGATACGCAGTATTTT. Its translation is CASSDWTGTTDTQYF.

The J gene is TRBJ1-2, the V gene TRBV12-3 or TRBV12-4; no firm D call. Judging by the DNA end, TRBJ2-1 fits better; the J call may be wrong. The CDR3 consists of 10 residues. CDR3 in amino acids: CASSLYRQFF. For the CDR3, the DNA is TGTGCCAGCAGTTTGTATAGACAGTTCTTC.

This clonotype was seen many times. CDR3 sequence reads: CASSLHSRDTEAFF. The CDR3 DNA reads as TGTGCCAGCAGCTTACATTCCAGGGACACTGAAGCTTTCTTT. This chain uses TRBV7-9 with TRBJ1-1, with D perhaps matching TRBD1 (5 bases). Trimming shortened V by 2 bases and J by 3 bases, and 10 bases separated the two germline ends. The CDR3 loop spans 14 amino acids. Germline lookup yields CDR1 SEHNR and CDR2 FQNEAQ (reference sequence).

This clonotype was detected many times. The chain combines TRBV4-2 with TRBJ2-1; D possibly corresponds to TRBD2 (6 bases). The CDR3 spans 14 residues. Trimming removed 5 bases at V and 5 bases at J, with 13 bases between. CDR1 is LGHNA, CDR2 YNFKEQ, per germline. This chain's CDR3 is CASSSSGGNNEQFF. CDR3 coding DNA: TGTGCCAGCAGCTCATCCGGGGGAAACAATGAGCAGTTCTTC.

This clonotype was found many times. The genes are TRBV2 and TRBJ2-2; D is perhaps TRBD2 (6 bases). Trimming stripped 6 bases from V and 1 base from J, with 15 bases between. Germline CDR1 and CDR2: SNHLY and FYNNEI. This CDR3 spans 16 amino acids. The CDR3 DNA is TGTGCCAGCAGCGCTTGGGGGGTAGAGAACACCGGGGAGCTGTTTTTT. Its protein is CASSAWGVENTGELFF. The full variable domain, rest sourced from reference TRBV2 and TRBJ2-2, is EPEVTQTPSHQVTQMGQEVILRCVPISNHLYFYWYRQILGQKVEFLVSFYNNEISEKSEIFDDQFSVERPDGSNFTLKIRSTKLEDSAMYFCASSAWGVENTGELFFGEGSRLTVL.

This clonotype came up many times. The rearrangement links TRBV27 to TRBJ2-7; 10 nucleotides agree with TRBD1. With 1 base clipped from V and 12 bases from J, the junction kept 15 bases outside the gene matches. CDR1 MNHEY and CDR2 SMNVEV come from the germline V gene (reference sequence). The CDR3 covers 16 residues. As DNA, the CDR3 is TGTGCCAGCAGTTTATATGACGGGACAGGGGCCGCGAGCTTGTACTTC. It is translated as CASSLYDGTGAASLYF.

This clonotype was seen repeatedly, ten times or more. The rearrangement uses TRBV29-1 and TRBJ2-7; 12 bases line up with TRBD1. The V and J ends lost 6 bases and 5 bases, in that order; junction bases with no gene match: 5. This CDR3 region has 13 residues. Germline loops: CDR1 SQVTM, CDR2 ANQGSEA. CDR3 amino acids: CSVGTGGPHEQYF. CDR3 sequence (DNA): TGCAGCGTGGGGACAGGGGGCCCCCACGAGCAGTACTTC.

The chain carries TRBV3-1 and TRBJ2-7; D unresolved. V was cut by 3 bases and J by 0 bases, with 0 bases left in between. The CDR3 consists of 11 residues. From germline, CDR1 is LGHDT and CDR2 YNNKEL (reference sequence). Written as DNA, the CDR3 is TGTGCCAGCAGCCACTCCTACGAGCAGTACTTC. It specifies CASSHSYEQYF.

This clonotype was seen many times. V usage is TRBV13 and J usage is TRBJ2-3, with TRBD2 matching over 8 bases. The CDR3 contains 15 residues. Germline values: CDR1 PRHDT, CDR2 FYEKMQ (reference sequence). The junction had 5 bases not matched to a gene; V was cut back by 5 bases and J by 1 base. The CDR3 DNA reads as TGTGCCAGCAGCCCCGGGACTAGACGCACAGATACGCAGTATTTT. Translation: CASSPGTRRTDTQYF.

In this sample, this clonotype turned up many times. The CDR3: CASSYGRAYGYTF. The CDR3 DNA follows: TGTGCCAGCAGTTATGGACGGGCCTATGGCTACACCTTC. This chain joins TRBV5-6 and TRBJ1-2, with D unresolved. V was pared by 5 bases and J by 4 bases, with 12 bases between. Germline V gene data show CDR1 as SGHDT and CDR2 as YYEEEE. The CDR3 sequence is 13 residues long. Variable domain in full (rest from reference TRBV5-6 and TRBJ1-2): DAGVTQSPTHLIKTRGQQVTLRCSPKSGHDTVSWYQQALGQGPQFIFQYYEEEERQRGNFPDRFSGHQFPNYSSELNVNALLLGDSALYLCASSYGRAYGYTFGSGTRLTVV.

This clonotype appeared many times. This rearrangement joins TRBV11-2 to TRBJ1-2, with TRBD1 identical over 7 bases. The J segment lost 4 bases and the V segment lost 5 bases, leaving 13 bases of the junction unmatched. This CDR3 spans 16 amino acids. Germline CDR1 and CDR2: SGHAT and FQNNGV. CDR3: CASSLEQGFAPYGYTF. CDR3 bases: TGTGCCAGCAGCCTCGAACAGGGGTTCGCTCCCTATGGCTACACCTTC.

This clonotype was counted ten times or more. The rearrangement joins TRBV7-2 to TRBJ2-2; D is perhaps TRBD1 (5 bases). This CDR3 spans 15 amino acids. CDR1 is SGHTA and CDR2 is FQGNSA in the germline V gene. The germline V and J ends were trimmed by 6 bases and 0 bases, with 11 bases remaining between them. DNA of the CDR3: TGTGCCAGCAGGGACATAACTCCGAACACCGGGGAGCTGTTTTTT. Protein product: CASRDITPNTGELFF.

This clonotype appeared many times. The chain has TRBV28 and TRBJ2-3; D possibly corresponds to TRBD2 (5 bases). From germline, CDR1 is MDHEN and CDR2 SYDVKM. This CDR3 region has 14 residues. V lost 4 bases and J lost 4, with 12 bases in between. The CDR3 loop reads CASSSHGVPDTQYF. The DNA of the CDR3 is TGTGCCAGCAGTTCCCACGGGGTCCCAGATACGCAGTATTTT.